This TCR beta chain was obtained from a study of T cell changes during pregnancy in multiple sclerosis. Libraries were prepared by immunoSEQ multiplex PCR; TCRdb keeps only in-frame clonotypes and omits some of them. The table lists 40,000 to 45,000 clones, roughly 92% of them singletons. The germline CDR1 and CDR2 sequences are MNHNY and SVGAGI (reference sequence). This CDR3 contains 14 residues. V shed 6 bases, J shed 2 bases, and the junction held 3 bases outside the gene matches. This TCR was recovered from a female donor with multiple sclerosis, enrolled in a pregnancy study. The chain combines TRBV6-6 with TRBJ2-1; 8 nucleotides line up with TRBD1. Sequenced sample: peripheral blood. CDR3 sequence: CASRGQAPYNEQFF. For the CDR3, the DNA is TGTGCCAGCAGGGGACAGGCCCCCTACAATGAGCAGTTCTTC.